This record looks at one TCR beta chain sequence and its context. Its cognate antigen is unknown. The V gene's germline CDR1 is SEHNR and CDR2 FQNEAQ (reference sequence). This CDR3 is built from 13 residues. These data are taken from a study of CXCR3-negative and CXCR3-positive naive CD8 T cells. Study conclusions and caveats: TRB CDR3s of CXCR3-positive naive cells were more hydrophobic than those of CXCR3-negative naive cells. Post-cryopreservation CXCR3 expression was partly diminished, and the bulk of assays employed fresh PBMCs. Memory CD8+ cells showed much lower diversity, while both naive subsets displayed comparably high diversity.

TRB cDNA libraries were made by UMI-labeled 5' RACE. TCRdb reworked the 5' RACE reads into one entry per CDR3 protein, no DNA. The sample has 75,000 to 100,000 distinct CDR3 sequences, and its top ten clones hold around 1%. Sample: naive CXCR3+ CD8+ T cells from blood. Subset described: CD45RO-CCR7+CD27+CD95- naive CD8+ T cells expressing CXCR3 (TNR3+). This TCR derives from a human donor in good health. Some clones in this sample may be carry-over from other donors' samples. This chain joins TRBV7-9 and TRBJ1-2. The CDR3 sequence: CASSLGGAGGYTF.